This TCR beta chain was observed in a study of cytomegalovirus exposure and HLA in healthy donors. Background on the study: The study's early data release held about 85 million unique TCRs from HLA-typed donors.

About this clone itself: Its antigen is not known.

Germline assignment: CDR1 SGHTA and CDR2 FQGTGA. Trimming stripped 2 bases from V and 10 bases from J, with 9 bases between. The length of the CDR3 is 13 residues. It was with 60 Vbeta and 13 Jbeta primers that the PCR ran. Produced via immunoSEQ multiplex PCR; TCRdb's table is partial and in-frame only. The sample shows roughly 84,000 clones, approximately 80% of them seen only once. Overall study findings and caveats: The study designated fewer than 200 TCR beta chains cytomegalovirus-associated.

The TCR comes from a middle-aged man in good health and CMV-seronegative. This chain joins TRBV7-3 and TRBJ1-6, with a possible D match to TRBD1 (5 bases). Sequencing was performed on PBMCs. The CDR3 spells CASSLSGDSPLHF. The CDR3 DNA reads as TGTGCCAGCAGCTTATCGGGGGACTCACCCCTCCACTTT.